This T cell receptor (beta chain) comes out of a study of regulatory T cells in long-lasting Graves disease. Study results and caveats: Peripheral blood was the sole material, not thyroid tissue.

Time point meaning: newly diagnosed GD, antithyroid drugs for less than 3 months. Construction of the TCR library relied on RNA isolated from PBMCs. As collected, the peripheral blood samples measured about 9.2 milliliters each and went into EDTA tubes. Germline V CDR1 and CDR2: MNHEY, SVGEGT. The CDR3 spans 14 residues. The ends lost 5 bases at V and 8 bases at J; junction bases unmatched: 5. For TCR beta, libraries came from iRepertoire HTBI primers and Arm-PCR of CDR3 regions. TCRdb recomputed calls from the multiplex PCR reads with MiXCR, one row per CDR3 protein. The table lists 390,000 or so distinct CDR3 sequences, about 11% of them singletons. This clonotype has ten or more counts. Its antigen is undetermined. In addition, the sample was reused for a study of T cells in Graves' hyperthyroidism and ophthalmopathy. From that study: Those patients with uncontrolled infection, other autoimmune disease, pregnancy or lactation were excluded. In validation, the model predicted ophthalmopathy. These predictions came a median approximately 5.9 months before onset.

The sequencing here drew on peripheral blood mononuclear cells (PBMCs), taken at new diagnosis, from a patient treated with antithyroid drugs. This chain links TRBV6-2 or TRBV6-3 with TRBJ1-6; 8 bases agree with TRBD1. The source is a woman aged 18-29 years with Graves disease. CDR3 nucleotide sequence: TGTGCCAGCAGTCGGACAGGGAGCGATTCACCCCTCCACTTT. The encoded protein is CASSRTGSDSPLHF.